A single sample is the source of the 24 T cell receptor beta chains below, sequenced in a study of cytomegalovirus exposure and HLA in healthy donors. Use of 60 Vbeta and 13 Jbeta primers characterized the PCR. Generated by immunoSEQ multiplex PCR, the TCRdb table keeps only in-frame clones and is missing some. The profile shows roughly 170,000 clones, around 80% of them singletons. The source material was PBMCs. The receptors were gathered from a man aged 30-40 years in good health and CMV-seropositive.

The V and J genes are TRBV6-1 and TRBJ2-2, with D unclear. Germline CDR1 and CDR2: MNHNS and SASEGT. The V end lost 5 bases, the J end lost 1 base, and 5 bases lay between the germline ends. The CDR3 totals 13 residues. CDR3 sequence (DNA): TGTGCCAGCAGTCTCTGGAACACCGGGGAGCTGTTTTTT. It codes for CASSLWNTGELFF.

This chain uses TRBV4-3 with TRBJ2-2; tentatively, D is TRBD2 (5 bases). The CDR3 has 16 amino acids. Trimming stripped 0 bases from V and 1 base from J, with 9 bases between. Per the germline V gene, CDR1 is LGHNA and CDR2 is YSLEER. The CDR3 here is CASSQDAGGNTGELFF. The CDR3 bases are TGCGCCAGCAGCCAAGACGCAGGAGGGAACACCGGGGAGCTGTTTTTT.

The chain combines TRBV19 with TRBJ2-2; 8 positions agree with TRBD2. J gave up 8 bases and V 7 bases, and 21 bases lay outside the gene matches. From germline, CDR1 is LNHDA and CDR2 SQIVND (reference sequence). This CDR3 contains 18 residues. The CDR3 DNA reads TGTGCCAGTATCGACCGCTCCGGCCCGCGGGGGGCATGGGGGGAGCTGTTTTTT. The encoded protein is CASIDRSGPRGAWGELFF.

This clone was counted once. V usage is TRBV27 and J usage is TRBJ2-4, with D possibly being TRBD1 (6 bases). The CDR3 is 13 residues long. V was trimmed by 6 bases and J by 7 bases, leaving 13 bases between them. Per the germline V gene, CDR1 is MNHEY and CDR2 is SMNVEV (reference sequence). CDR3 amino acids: CASSHRVGNIQYF. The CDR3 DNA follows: TGTGCCAGCAGCCACAGGGTAGGGAACATTCAGTACTTC.

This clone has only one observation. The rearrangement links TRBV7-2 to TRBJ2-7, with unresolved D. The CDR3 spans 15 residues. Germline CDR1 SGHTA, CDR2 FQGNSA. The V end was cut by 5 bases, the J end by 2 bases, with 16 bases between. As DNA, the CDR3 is TGTGCCAGCAGCCTAGAGGCAGGCACCCCCTACGAGCAGTACTTC. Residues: CASSLEAGTPYEQYF.

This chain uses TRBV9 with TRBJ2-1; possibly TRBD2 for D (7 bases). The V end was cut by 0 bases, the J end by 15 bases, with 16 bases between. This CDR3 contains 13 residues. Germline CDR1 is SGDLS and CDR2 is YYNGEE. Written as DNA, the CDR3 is TGTGCCAGCAGCGTAGAAGACAGGACTAGTCGGTTCTTC. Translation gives CASSVEDRTSRFF. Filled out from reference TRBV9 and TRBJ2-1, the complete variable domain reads DSGVTQTPKHLITATGQRVTLRCSPRSGDLSVYWYQQSLDQGLQFLIQYYNGEERAKGNILERFSAQQFPDLHSELNLSSLELGDSALYFCASSVEDRTSRFFGPGTRLTVL.

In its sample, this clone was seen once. The CDR3 is CASTYDGQGIGGYTF. The CDR3 coding sequence is TGTGCCAGCACCTATGATGGACAGGGGATAGGGGGCTACACCTTC. V is TRBV7-2 and J is TRBJ1-2, with TRBD1 matching 9 bases. The germline CDR1 and CDR2 sequences are SGHTA and FQGNSA. The CDR3 contains 15 residues. The V and J ends lost 7 bases and 8 bases, in that order; junction bases with no gene match: 14.

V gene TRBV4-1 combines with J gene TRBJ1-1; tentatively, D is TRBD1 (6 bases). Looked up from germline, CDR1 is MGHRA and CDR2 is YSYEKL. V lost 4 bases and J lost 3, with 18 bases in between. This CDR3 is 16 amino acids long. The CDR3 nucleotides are TGCGCCAGCAGCCTCAGACAGGCCCCAGGGGACACTGAAGCTTTCTTT. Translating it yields CASSLRQAPGDTEAFF.

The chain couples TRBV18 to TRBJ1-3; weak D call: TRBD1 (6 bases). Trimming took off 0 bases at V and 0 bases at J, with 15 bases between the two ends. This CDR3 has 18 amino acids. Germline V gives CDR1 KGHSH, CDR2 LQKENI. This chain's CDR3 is CASSPPSRTASSGNTIYF. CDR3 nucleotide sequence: TGTGCCAGCTCACCACCATCCCGGACAGCGAGCTCTGGAAACACCATATATTTT. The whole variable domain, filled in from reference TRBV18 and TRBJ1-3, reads NAGVMQNPRHLVRRRGQEARLRCSPMKGHSHVYWYRQLPEEGLKFMVYLQKENIIDESGMPKERFSAEFPKEGPSILRIQQVVRGDSAAYFCASSPPSRTASSGNTIYFGEGSWLTVV.

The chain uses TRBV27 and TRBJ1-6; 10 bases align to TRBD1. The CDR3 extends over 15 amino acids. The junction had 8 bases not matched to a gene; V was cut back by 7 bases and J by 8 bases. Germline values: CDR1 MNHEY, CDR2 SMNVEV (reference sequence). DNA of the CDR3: TGTGCCAGCACTCGCGCCGGGACAGGGGATTCACCCCTCCACTTT. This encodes CASTRAGTGDSPLHF.

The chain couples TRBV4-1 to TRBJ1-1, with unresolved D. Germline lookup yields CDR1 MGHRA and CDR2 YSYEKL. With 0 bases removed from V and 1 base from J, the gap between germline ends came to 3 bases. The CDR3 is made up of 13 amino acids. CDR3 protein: CASSQERNTEAFF. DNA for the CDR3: TGCGCCAGCAGCCAAGAGAGGAACACTGAAGCTTTCTTT.

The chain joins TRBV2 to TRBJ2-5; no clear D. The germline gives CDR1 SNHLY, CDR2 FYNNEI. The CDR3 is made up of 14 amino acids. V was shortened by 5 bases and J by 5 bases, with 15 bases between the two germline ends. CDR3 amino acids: CASSQLRSGETQYF. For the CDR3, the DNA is TGTGCCAGCAGTCAACTGAGGTCCGGGGAGACCCAGTACTTC.

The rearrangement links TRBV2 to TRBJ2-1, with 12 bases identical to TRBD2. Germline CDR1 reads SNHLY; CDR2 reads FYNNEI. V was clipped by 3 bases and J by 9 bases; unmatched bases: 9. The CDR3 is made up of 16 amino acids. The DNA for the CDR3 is TGTGCCAGCAGTGATTCCCTAGCGGGGGGGCTTGGTGAGCAGTTCTTC. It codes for CASSDSLAGGLGEQFF.

CDR3 protein: CASSLWHFNQPQHF. The CDR3 DNA sequence: TGTGCCAGCAGTTTATGGCATTTTAATCAGCCCCAGCATTTT. The chain uses TRBV6-1 and TRBJ1-5; D not certain. The length of the CDR3 is 14 residues. Deletions cut 5 bases from V and 4 bases from J, with 12 bases between. Germline CDR1 MNHNS, CDR2 SASEGT.

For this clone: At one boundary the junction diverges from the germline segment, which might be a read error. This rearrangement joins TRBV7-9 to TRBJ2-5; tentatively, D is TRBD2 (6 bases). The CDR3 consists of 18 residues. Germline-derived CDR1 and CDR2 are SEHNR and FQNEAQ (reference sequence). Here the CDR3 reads CSSSLAVVRGWSQETQYF. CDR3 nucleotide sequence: TGTTCCAGCAGCTTAGCGGTGGTTCGGGGATGGAGCCAAGAGACCCAGTACTTC.

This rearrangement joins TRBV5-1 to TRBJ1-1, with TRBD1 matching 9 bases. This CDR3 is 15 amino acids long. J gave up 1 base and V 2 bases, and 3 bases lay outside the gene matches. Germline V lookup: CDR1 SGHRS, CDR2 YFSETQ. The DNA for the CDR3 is TGCGCCAGCAGCTTACAGGGGGCTTGGAACACTGAAGCTTTCTTT. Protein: CASSLQGAWNTEAFF. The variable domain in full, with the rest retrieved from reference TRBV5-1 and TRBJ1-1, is KAGVTQTPRYLIKTRGQQVTLSCSPISGHRSVSWYQQTPGQGLQFLFEYFSETQRNKGNFPGRFSGRQFSNSRSEMNVSTLELGDSALYLCASSLQGAWNTEAFFGQGTRLTVV.

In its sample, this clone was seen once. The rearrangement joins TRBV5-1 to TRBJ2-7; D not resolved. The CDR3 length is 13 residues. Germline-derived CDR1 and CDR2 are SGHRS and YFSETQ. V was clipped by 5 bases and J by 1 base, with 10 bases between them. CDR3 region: CASSPLTSYEQYF. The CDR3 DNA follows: TGCGCCAGCAGTCCCCTAACGTCCTACGAGCAGTACTTC.

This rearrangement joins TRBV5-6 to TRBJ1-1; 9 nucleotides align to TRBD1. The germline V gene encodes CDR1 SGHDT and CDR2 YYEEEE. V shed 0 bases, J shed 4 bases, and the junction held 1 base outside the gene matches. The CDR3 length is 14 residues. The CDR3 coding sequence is TGTGCCAGCAGCTTGGCACAGGGGGCCACTGAAGCTTTCTTT. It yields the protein CASSLAQGATEAFF.

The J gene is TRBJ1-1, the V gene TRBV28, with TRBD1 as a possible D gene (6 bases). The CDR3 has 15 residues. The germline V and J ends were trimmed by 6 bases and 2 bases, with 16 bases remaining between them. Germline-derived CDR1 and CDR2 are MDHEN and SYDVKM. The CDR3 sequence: CASSNQRGFNTEAFF. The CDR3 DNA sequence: TGTGCCAGCAGCAACCAAAGGGGGTTTAACACTGAAGCTTTCTTT. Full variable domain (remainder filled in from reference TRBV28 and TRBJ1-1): DVKVTQSSRYLVKRTGEKVFLECVQDMDHENMFWYRQDPGLGLRLIYFSYDVKMKEKGDIPEGYSVSREKKERFSLILESASTNQTSMYLCASSNQRGFNTEAFFGQGTRLTVV.

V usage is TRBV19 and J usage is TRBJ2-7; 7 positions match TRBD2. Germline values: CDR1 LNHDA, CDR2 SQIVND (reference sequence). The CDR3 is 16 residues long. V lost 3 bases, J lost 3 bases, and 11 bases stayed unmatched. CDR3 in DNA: TGTGCCAGTAGTATGGGAAGGCTAGCGGACCACTACGAGCAGTACTTC. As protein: CASSMGRLADHYEQYF. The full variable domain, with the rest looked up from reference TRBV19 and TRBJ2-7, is DGGITQSPKYLFRKEGQNVTLSCEQNLNHDAMYWYRQDPGQGLRLIYYSQIVNDFQKGDIAEGYSVSREKKESFPLTVTSAQKNPTAFYLCASSMGRLADHYEQYFGPGTRLTVT.

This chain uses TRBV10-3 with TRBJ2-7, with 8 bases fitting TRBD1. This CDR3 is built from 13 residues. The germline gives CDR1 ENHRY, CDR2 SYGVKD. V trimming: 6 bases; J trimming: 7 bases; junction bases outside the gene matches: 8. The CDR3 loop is CAISPDRVWEQYF. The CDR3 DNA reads TGTGCCATCAGCCCGGACAGGGTGTGGGAGCAGTACTTC.

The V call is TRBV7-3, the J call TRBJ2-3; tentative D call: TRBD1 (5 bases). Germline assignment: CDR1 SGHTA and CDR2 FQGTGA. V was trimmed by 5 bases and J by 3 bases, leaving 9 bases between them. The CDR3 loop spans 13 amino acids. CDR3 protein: CASSRSGTDTQYF. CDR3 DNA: TGTGCCAGCAGCCGTTCAGGGACAGATACGCAGTATTTT.

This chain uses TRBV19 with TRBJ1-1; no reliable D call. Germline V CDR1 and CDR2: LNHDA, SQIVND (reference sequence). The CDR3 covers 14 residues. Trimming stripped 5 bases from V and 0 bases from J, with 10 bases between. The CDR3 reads CASSLDAVNTEAFF. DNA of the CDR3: TGTGCCAGTAGTCTCGATGCAGTGAACACTGAAGCTTTCTTT.

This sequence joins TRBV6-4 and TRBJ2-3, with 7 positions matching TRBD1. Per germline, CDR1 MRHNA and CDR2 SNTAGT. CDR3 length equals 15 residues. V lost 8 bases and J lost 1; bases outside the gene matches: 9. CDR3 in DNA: TGTGCCAGCCGAAAGACAGGGATCGGCACAGATACGCAGTATTTT. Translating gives CASRKTGIGTDTQYF.